The text below deals with one TCR beta chain. One end of the junction is discordant with germline, which a read error may explain. Amplification targeted TCR beta CDR3 regions from RNA transcripts. First-round RT-PCR with HTBI primers amplified the TCR CDR3 region. TCRdb passed the multiplex PCR reads through MiXCR, listing each CDR3 protein once. The repertoire consists of 400,000 to 500,000 distinct CDR3 sequences, with roughly an eighth occurring once and the leading ten covering less than 6.5%. The data stem from a study of T cells in Graves' hyperthyroidism and ophthalmopathy. The clonotype was recovered from a woman between 18 and 29 years old with Graves' hyperthyroidism. Sequenced material: blood.

CDR3 amino acids: CTSTPSGGHYGYTF. In nucleotides, the CDR3 is TGCACCAGCACCCCGAGCGGGGGGCACTATGGCTACACCTTC. The genes are TRBV5-1 and TRBJ1-2, with D possibly being TRBD1 (6 bases). From germline, CDR1 is SGHRS and CDR2 YFSETQ. This CDR3 has 14 residues.